This T cell receptor beta chain was found in a study of T cells in Graves' hyperthyroidism and ophthalmopathy. The CDR3 is made up of 15 amino acids. Trimming shortened V by 6 bases and J by 3 bases, and 15 bases separated the two germline ends. Germline CDR1 is MNHEY and CDR2 is SMNVEV (reference sequence). This clonotype was picked up many times. Amplified regions were TCR beta CDR3 sequences from RNA transcripts. In the first-round RT-PCR of the TCR CDR3, the HTBI primer set was used. TCRdb analysed the multiplex PCR reads with MiXCR anew, one entry per CDR3 protein. This sample has some 400,000 distinct CDR3 sequences, with about a fifth found just once.

This receptor was identified in a woman under 30 with Graves' hyperthyroidism. Specimen: blood. The rearrangement links TRBV27 to TRBJ1-5, with D unresolved. As DNA, the CDR3 is TGTGCCAGCAGCTACCGCAGGTCTTTCAATCAGCCCCAGCATTTT. Residues: CASSYRRSFNQPQHF.